These 20 T cell receptor beta chains were sequenced from one sample in a study of a mutant IDH1 vaccine in newly diagnosed glioma. As to time point: week 5, during vaccination. Vaccination comprised doses that each held 300 ug of mutant IDH1 20-mer peptide, plus topical imiquimod. No antigen has been assigned to these receptors. Assay: immunoSEQ multiplex PCR; the TCRdb copy retains only in-frame clones and omits some. The sample holds over 45,000 clones, around 84% seen once. Sequenced here: PBMCs, sampled from a glioma patient whose treatment included an IDH1 peptide vaccine. These receptors were collected from a woman between 45 and 65 years old with glioma.

The V and J genes are TRBV5-1 and TRBJ2-1; tentative D call: TRBD2 (5 bases). The CDR3 contains 15 residues. The V gene lost 4 bases and the J gene lost 9 bases, with 20 bases spanning the gap. Germline CDR1 is SGHRS and CDR2 is YFSETQ. CDR3 region: CASSTMEVGWSEQFF. The CDR3 region has the DNA TGCGCCAGCAGCACCATGGAGGTTGGCTGGAGTGAGCAGTTCTTC.

The V and J genes are TRBV6-6 and TRBJ2-1, with a weak D call TRBD1 (5 bases). Trimming shortened V by 5 bases and J by 4 bases, and 12 bases separated the two germline ends. Germline values: CDR1 MNHNY, CDR2 SVGAGI (reference sequence). CDR3 length: 14 residues. The CDR3 sequence: CASSTSRQYNEQFF. The CDR3 nucleotides are TGTGCCAGCAGTACATCACGACAGTACAATGAGCAGTTCTTC.

The rearrangement joins TRBV2 to TRBJ2-7; 8 nucleotides agree with TRBD1. After removal of 6 bases from V and 2 bases from J, the junction contained 15 bases not matched to a gene. Germline CDR1 and CDR2: SNHLY and FYNNEI. This CDR3 has 17 residues. CDR3 nucleotides: TGTGCCAGCAGACCAAGTTTCCGGGACAGGCGGACCTACGAGCAGTACTTC. Protein: CASRPSFRDRRTYEQYF.

The table lists this clone with a count of one. This chain links TRBV6-6 with TRBJ2-1, with 7 bases aligning to TRBD2. Per the germline V gene, CDR1 is MNHNY and CDR2 is SVGAGI (reference sequence). The CDR3 is made up of 14 amino acids. Trimming at V came to 7 bases and at J to 2 bases, leaving 5 bases not matched to a gene. The CDR3 DNA is TGTGCCAGCACCCCTAGCGGCGCCTACAATGAGCAGTTCTTC. This gives the protein CASTPSGAYNEQFF.

The chain links TRBV27 to TRBJ1-5, with TRBD1 identical over 11 bases. Germline lookup yields CDR1 MNHEY and CDR2 SMNVEV (reference sequence). The CDR3 consists of 15 residues. The V gene end was trimmed by 6 bases and the J gene end by 5 bases; junction bases not matched to a gene: 6. This chain's CDR3 is CASRGQGAGDQPQHF. CDR3 sequence (DNA): TGTGCCAGCAGAGGACAGGGGGCTGGGGATCAGCCCCAGCATTTT.

This rearrangement joins TRBV11-3 to TRBJ1-1; D not certain. With 0 bases removed from V and 7 bases from J, the gap between germline ends came to 9 bases. This CDR3 is built from 13 residues. Germline lookup yields CDR1 SGHNT and CDR2 YENEEA. The CDR3 here is CASSLEAGFEAFF. CDR3 bases: TGTGCCAGCAGCTTAGAGGCAGGATTTGAAGCTTTCTTT. Looking up the rest from reference TRBV11-3 and TRBJ1-1 gives the full variable domain: EAGVVQSPRYKIIEKKQPVAFWCNPISGHNTLYWYLQNLGQGPELLIRYENEEAVDDSQLPKDRFSAERLKGVDSTLKIQPAELGDSAVYLCASSLEAGFEAFFGQGTRLTVV.

The chain uses TRBV2 and TRBJ1-3; D is ambiguous. Germline-derived CDR1 and CDR2 are SNHLY and FYNNEI. The germline V and J ends were trimmed by 6 bases and 0 bases, with 12 bases remaining between them. This CDR3 is 15 amino acids long. CDR3 coding DNA: TGTGCCAGCAGGCCCCGGACCTTCTCTGGAAACACCATATATTTT. It yields the protein CASRPRTFSGNTIYF.

The chain carries TRBV7-2 and TRBJ1-3; no firm D call. This CDR3 has 16 residues. V gave up 0 bases and J gave up 2 bases, with 11 bases separating them. Germline CDR1 reads SGHTA; CDR2 reads FQGNSA. The CDR3 nucleotides read TGTGCCAGCAGCTTAGCAGGTAGCGGTACTGGAAACACCATATATTTT. Protein: CASSLAGSGTGNTIYF.

The gene calls are TRBV5-6 and TRBJ2-3; 9 nucleotides match TRBD1. V gave up 2 bases and J gave up 5 bases; unmatched junction bases: 6. Germline lookup yields CDR1 SGHDT and CDR2 YYEEEE. CDR3 size: 15 residues. CDR3 DNA: TGTGCCAGCAGCTTAGGGACAGGGAAGCAAGATACGCAGTATTTT. Amino acids: CASSLGTGKQDTQYF.

The CDR3 reads CASSNPPPGSGNTIYF. The CDR3 DNA reads TGTGCCAGTAGTAACCCCCCCCCGGGCTCTGGAAACACCATATATTTT. The chain uses TRBV19 and TRBJ1-3; D uncertain. Germline lookup yields CDR1 LNHDA and CDR2 SQIVND (reference sequence). The ends were cut back, 4 bases at V and 0 bases at J, with 13 bases in the middle. CDR3 size: 16 residues.

V is TRBV25-1 and J is TRBJ1-4, with a tentative D call TRBD1 (5 bases). Germline V CDR1 and CDR2: MGHDK, SYGVNS. V was pared by 3 bases and J by 8 bases, with 16 bases between. This CDR3 spans 15 amino acids. The CDR3 here is CASSDLAQGGEKLFF. CDR3 nucleotide sequence: TGTGCCAGCAGTGACTTAGCCCAGGGAGGGGAAAAACTGTTTTTT.

This clone was recorded only once. V and J are TRBV27 and TRBJ2-5; 7 positions agree with TRBD1. CDR1 is MNHEY, CDR2 SMNVEV, per germline (reference sequence). The CDR3 runs 14 residues. V lost 8 bases to trimming and J lost 1 base; unmatched junction nucleotides: 7. DNA of the CDR3: TGTGCCAGCTGCACGGGGACAGCCCAAGAGACCCAGTACTTC. Amino acids: CASCTGTAQETQYF.

The chain is built from TRBV6-6 and TRBJ1-2; D perhaps matches TRBD1 (6 bases). With 6 bases removed from V and 2 bases from J, the gap between germline ends came to 13 bases. This CDR3 has 14 residues. CDR1 MNHNY and CDR2 SVGAGI come from the germline V gene (reference sequence). CDR3 nucleotides: TGTGCCAGCAGAATCGGGGGCCCGAACTATGGCTACACCTTC. Translated, it gives CASRIGGPNYGYTF.

This chain joins TRBV5-1 and TRBJ1-1, with D maybe TRBD1 (6 bases). Trimming took 0 bases from V and 1 from J, leaving 7 bases between them. CDR1 SGHRS and CDR2 YFSETQ come from the germline V gene. The CDR3 runs to 14 residues. The CDR3 protein is CASSLEGGNTEAFF. CDR3 sequence (DNA): TGCGCCAGCAGCTTGGAGGGGGGGAACACTGAAGCTTTCTTT.

The CDR3 loop reads CASSVAREGTAYGYTF. The CDR3 bases are TGTGCCAGCAGCGTAGCAAGGGAGGGGACAGCTTATGGCTACACCTTC. This chain joins TRBV9 and TRBJ1-2; 7 bases map to TRBD1. Trimming at V came to 0 bases and at J to 5 bases, leaving 10 bases not matched to a gene. The CDR3 sequence is 16 residues long. From germline, CDR1 is SGDLS and CDR2 YYNGEE.

CDR3 protein: CASSATGGGGAFF. CDR3 coding DNA: TGTGCCAGCAGTGCGACAGGGGGCGGAGGAGCTTTCTTT. The V call is TRBV2, the J call TRBJ1-1, with TRBD1 matching 10 bases. CDR1 and CDR2 from the germline V gene are SNHLY and FYNNEI. The CDR3 loop spans 13 amino acids. The ends lost 4 bases at V and 10 bases at J; junction bases unmatched: 6.

This chain links TRBV27 with TRBJ1-2; no definite D call. V was shortened by 6 bases and J by 2 bases, with 10 bases between the two germline ends. Germline lookup yields CDR1 MNHEY and CDR2 SMNVEV (reference sequence). The CDR3 consists of 13 residues. Here the CDR3 reads CASSPDGNYGYTF. Here the CDR3 DNA reads TGTGCCAGCAGCCCAGACGGGAACTATGGCTACACCTTC.

The J gene is TRBJ2-3, the V gene TRBV10-2; 9 bases match TRBD2. The germline gives CDR1 WSHSY, CDR2 SAAADI. Trimming cost V 5 bases and J 4 bases; bases outside gene matches: 7. The CDR3 is 15 amino acids. The CDR3 region has the DNA TGCGCCAGCAGTTATGGGCGGGGGGGCGCAGATACGCAGTATTTT. It yields the protein CASSYGRGGADTQYF.

The V call is TRBV25-1, the J call TRBJ1-1; perhaps TRBD1 as D (5 bases). V was pared by 7 bases and J by 1 base, with 7 bases between. CDR1 is MGHDK and CDR2 is SYGVNS in the germline V gene. The CDR3 consists of 12 residues. CDR3 sequence: CASKGPNTEAFF. Here the CDR3 DNA reads TGTGCCAGCAAGGGGCCGAACACTGAAGCTTTCTTT.

V is TRBV2 and J is TRBJ1-1; D ambiguous. Germline CDR1 SNHLY, CDR2 FYNNEI. CDR3 length: 10 residues. The germline V and J ends were trimmed by 6 bases and 8 bases, with 7 bases remaining between them. CDR3 sequence reads: CASRGWEAFF. The DNA of the CDR3 is TGTGCCAGCAGGGGGTGGGAAGCTTTCTTT.